This record concerns one TCR beta chain sequence. Antigen unknown. The sample belongs to a study of cytomegalovirus exposure and HLA in healthy donors. Study at large: Assignment to the Caucasian-associated ancestry cluster applied to 75% to 85% of the approximately 360 genotyped donors. The study, taken as a whole, reports: Prediction of most subjects' HLA-A and HLA-B alleles by TCR beta sequences was reportedly accurate. The authors later linked a missense DCLRE1C variant to TCR beta V- and J-gene trimming.

The PCR had 60 Vbeta and 13 Jbeta primers. Some clones are missing from TCRdb's copy, which holds only in-frame ones; the method was immunoSEQ multiplex PCR. Of approximately 150,000 clones in the sample, around 80% were seen once. The sample was PBMCs. This clonotype was sampled from a male donor in good health and CMV-seronegative.

DNA for the CDR3: TGTGCCAGCAGCCCCGGGACAGGGGGCTGGGGTGAAAAACTGTTTTTT. Protein sequence: CASSPGTGGWGEKLFF. The chain employs TRBV5-4 and TRBJ1-4; 12 nucleotides line up with TRBD1. Germline CDR1 and CDR2: SGHNT and YYREEE (reference sequence). Germline trimming cut 4 bases from V and 7 bases from J; bases unmatched to any gene: 8. CDR3 length: 16 amino acids.